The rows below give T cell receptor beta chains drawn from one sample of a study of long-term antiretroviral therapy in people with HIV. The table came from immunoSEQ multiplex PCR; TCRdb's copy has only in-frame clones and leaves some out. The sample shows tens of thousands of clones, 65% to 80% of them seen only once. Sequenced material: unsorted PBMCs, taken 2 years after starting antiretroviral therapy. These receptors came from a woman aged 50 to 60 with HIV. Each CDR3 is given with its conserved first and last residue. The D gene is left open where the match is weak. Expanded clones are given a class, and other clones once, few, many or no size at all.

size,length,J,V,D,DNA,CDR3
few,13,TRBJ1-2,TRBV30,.,TGTGCCTGGAGCCAGGGAGGGGGTATTGACTACACCTTC,CAWSQGGGIDYTF
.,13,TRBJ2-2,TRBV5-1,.,TGCGCCAGCAGCTTGGCAGACACCGGGGAGCTGTTTTTT,CASSLADTGELFF
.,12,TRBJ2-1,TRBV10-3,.,TGTGCCATCAGTGACCCCCCAAATGAGCAGTTCTTC,CAISDPPNEQFF
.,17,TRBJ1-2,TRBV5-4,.,TGTGCCAGCAGCTTGGTTTTTGGGCCGGACCTGAACTATGGCTACACCTTC,CASSLVFGPDLNYGYTF
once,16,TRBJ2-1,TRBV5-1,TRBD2,TGCGCCAGCAGCTTGGCAGGACTAGTCTCCTACAATGAGCAGTTCTTC,CASSLAGLVSYNEQFF
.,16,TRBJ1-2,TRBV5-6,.,TGTGCCAGCAGCTTGGCCGGTAGGGTAAGGTGGTATGGCTACACCTTC,CASSLAGRVRWYGYTF
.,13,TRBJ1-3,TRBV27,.,TGTGCCAGCAGTCCTTTCTCTGGAAACACCATATATTTT,CASSPFSGNTIYF
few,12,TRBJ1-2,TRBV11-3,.,TGTGCCAGCCGGGAGGAGGGTTATGGCTACACCTTC,CASREEGYGYTF
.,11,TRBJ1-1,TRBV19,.,TGTGCCAGTAGTATGGGGCTCAAAGGTTTCTTT,CASSMGLKGFF
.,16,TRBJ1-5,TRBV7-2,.,TGTGCCAGCAGCTCCGGGGCCCGGACCCTCAATCAGCCCCAGCATTTT,CASSSGARTLNQPQHF
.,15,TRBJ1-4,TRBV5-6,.,TGTGCCAGCAGCTTGGGGTGGACAGCCCATGAAAAACTGTTTTTT,CASSLGWTAHEKLFF
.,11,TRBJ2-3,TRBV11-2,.,TGTGCCAGCAGCTCTAGTGATACGCAGTATTTT,CASSSSDTQYF
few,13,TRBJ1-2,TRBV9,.,TGTGCCAGCAGCGTAGACACAGACTATGGCTACACCTTC,CASSVDTDYGYTF
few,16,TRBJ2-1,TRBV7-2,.,TGTGCCAGCAGCCCCTCCCCGGGAATGACGGACAATGAGCAGTTCTTC,CASSPSPGMTDNEQFF
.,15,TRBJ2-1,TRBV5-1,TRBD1,TGCGCCAGCAGCTTGACAGGGGGAACCTACAATGAGCAGTTCTTC,CASSLTGGTYNEQFF
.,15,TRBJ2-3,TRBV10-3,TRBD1,TGTGCCATCAGTCCGACGGGACAGAGCACAGATACGCAGTATTTT,CAISPTGQSTDTQYF
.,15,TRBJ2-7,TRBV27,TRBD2,TGTGCCAGCAGTACCTCTAGCGGGGGGTCCTACGAGCAGTACTTC,CASSTSSGGSYEQYF
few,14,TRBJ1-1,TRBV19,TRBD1,TGTGCCAGTAGTATAGGGGACAGGAACACTGAAGCTTTCTTT,CASSIGDRNTEAFF
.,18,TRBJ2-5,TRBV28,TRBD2,TGTGCCACCGACCCGGGACTAGCGGGGGCTTTCTCTGTGGAGACCCAGTACTTC,CATDPGLAGAFSVETQYF
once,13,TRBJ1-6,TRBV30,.,TGTGCCTGGAGTAGGCAGGAGAATTCACCCCTCCACTTT,CAWSRQENSPLHF
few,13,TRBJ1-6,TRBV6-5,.,TGTGCCAGCAGTTACTCAGGCGATTCACCCCTCCACTTT,CASSYSGDSPLHF
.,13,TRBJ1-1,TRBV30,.,TGTGCCTGGAGTTGGGGGGACGGCACTGAAGCTTTCTTT,CAWSWGDGTEAFF
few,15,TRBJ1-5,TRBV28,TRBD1,TGTGCCAGCAGTTTATGGGGACAGGGAGGTCAGCCCCAGCATTTT,CASSLWGQGGQPQHF
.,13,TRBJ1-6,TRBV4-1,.,TGCGCCAGCGAGGGGCCCTTGAATTCACCCCTCCACTTT,CASEGPLNSPLHF
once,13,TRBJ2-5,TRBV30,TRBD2,TGTGCCTGTCGACTAGCGGGGCTAGAGACCCAGTACTTC,CACRLAGLETQYF
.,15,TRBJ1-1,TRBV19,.,TGTGCCAGTCTCGAAGCGGGTGGGGGGCAGACTGAAGCTTTCTTT,CASLEAGGGQTEAFF
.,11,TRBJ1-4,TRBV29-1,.,TGCAGCGCCGAGGCCTTCTCAAAACTGTTTTTT,CSAEAFSKLFF
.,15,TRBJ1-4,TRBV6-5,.,TGTGCCAGCAGTCGCAAAAGGGGAGCTAATGAAAAACTGTTTTTT,CASSRKRGANEKLFF
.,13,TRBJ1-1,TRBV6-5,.,TGTGCCAGCAGTTACGGCCGCGCCTACCAAGCTTTCTTT,CASSYGRAYQAFF
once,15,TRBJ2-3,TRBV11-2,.,TGTGCCAGCAGCTTAGAGGGGAGGAGCACAGATACGCAGTATTTT,CASSLEGRSTDTQYF
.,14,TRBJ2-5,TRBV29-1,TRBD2,TGCAGCGTCACTACGGGGGGATTCCAAGAGACCCAGTACTTC,CSVTTGGFQETQYF
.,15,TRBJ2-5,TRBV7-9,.,TGTGCCAGCAGCTTTGTCGGGGGCCGGAACGAGACCCAGTACTTC,CASSFVGGRNETQYF
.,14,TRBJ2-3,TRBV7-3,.,TGTGCCAGCAGCTTAGACTACAGAACAGATACGCAGTATTTT,CASSLDYRTDTQYF
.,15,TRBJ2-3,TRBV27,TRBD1,TGTGCCAGCAGTTTATCTACAGGGGGGACAGATACGCAGTATTTT,CASSLSTGGTDTQYF
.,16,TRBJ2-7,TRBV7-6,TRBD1,TGTGCCAGCAGCTTACTAGTGGGACAGGGGGCATACGAGCAGTACTTC,CASSLLVGQGAYEQYF
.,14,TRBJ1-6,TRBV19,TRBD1,TGTGCCAGTTCCCGGGACAGGGGAGAACCACCCCTCCACTTT,CASSRDRGEPPLHF
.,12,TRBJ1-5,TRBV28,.,TGTGCCAGCGGGTCGGGGCATCAGCCCCAGCATTTT,CASGSGHQPQHF
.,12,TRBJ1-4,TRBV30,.,TGTGCCTGGAGTGTCGGGGGAGCGTTGGTGTTTTTT,CAWSVGGALVFF
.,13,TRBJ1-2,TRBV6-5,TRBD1,TGTGCCAGCATTCCAGGGGGCGGGGGGGGCTACACCTTC,CASIPGGGGGYTF
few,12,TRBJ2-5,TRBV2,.,TGTGCCATCCACGTTGGTGTGGAGACCCAGTACTTC,CAIHVGVETQYF
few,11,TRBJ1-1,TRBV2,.,TGTGCCAGCAGTTCCCGGGGTGAAGCTTTCTTT,CASSSRGEAFF
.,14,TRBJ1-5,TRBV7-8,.,TGTGCCAGCAGCTTGAATGCAGGGAATCAGCCCCAGCATTTT,CASSLNAGNQPQHF
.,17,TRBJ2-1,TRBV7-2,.,TGTGCCAGCAGCTTAGCTCTACTGTCAGGGGTACCCAATGAGCAGTTCTTC,CASSLALLSGVPNEQFF
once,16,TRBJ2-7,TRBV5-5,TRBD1,TGCGCCAGCAGCTGGAGGGGGACAGGGATATCCTACGAGCAGTACTTC,CASSWRGTGISYEQYF
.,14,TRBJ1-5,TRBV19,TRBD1,TGTGCCAGCACAGGGGAATATAGCAATCAGCCCCAGCATTTT,CASTGEYSNQPQHF
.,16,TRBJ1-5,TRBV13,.,TGTGCCAGCAGCTCCGGCGGCATTACGAGCAATCAGCCCCAGCATTTT,CASSSGGITSNQPQHF
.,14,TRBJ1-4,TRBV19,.,TGTGCCAGTAGTATAAGGGAGGACGGTGAAAAACTGTTTTTT,CASSIREDGEKLFF
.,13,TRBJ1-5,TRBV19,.,TGTGCCAGTATTCGGGGTAGCAATCAGCCCCAGCATTTT,CASIRGSNQPQHF
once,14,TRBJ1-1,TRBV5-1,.,TGCGCCAGCAGCTTGGTGGCGGGGAACACTGAAGCTTTCTTT,CASSLVAGNTEAFF
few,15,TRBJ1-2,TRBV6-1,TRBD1,TGTGCCAGCAGTGTAGGACAGGGCAGGGCCTATGGCTACACCTTC,CASSVGQGRAYGYTF
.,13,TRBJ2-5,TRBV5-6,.,TGTGCCAGCAGCTTGGGACAGATAGAGACCCAGTACTTC,CASSLGQIETQYF